This T cell receptor beta chain was captured in a study of blood T cell repertoires in COVID-19. Study overall: COVID-19 samples, acute and convalescent, were from the United States, Italy and Spain. In each case, the material was cDNA or gDNA derived from T cells, B-cell-depleted T cells, or PBMCs.

Authors' data handling: Amplification of reference gene primers was used by the study to estimate nucleated cell counts. Sequencing was performed with immunoSEQ multiplex PCR; in TCRdb, only in-frame clones are kept and a portion is missing. That table is the source of V, J and clone size, and D and trimming were worked out from the DNA. The table has about 150,000 clones, 65% to 85% seen once. Sequencing used peripheral blood. This TCR was recovered from a woman older than 75 with acute or convalescent COVID-19.

CDR3 sequence: CASSWETSGGFNEQFF. CDR3 in DNA: TGCGCCAGCAGCTGGGAGACTAGCGGGGGATTCAATGAGCAGTTCTTC. This chain connects TRBV5-1 to TRBJ2-1; TRBD2 matches at 12 bases. The CDR3 runs 16 residues. The V and J ends lost 3 bases and 6 bases, in that order; junction bases with no gene match: 7. In germline, CDR1 is SGHRS, CDR2 YFSETQ.